This T cell receptor (beta chain) came from a study of blood T cell repertoires in COVID-19. Sequenced by immunoSEQ multiplex PCR; TCRdb stores in-frame clones only, minus some. The sample carries about 17,000 clones, about 91% recorded once. This receptor was taken from a man between 60 and 75 years old with active COVID-19. The sample consisted of peripheral blood.

The CDR3 DNA sequence: TGTGCCAGCAGCCAAGTGTTGGGGGCCACTGAAGCTTTCTTT. Its translation is CASSQVLGATEAFF. The rearrangement uses TRBV14 and TRBJ1-1; D is perhaps TRBD1 (6 bases). Germline V gene lookup returns CDR1 SGHDN and CDR2 FVKESK. The germline V and J ends were trimmed by 1 base and 4 bases, with 10 bases remaining between them. The CDR3 is made up of 14 amino acids.